This T cell receptor beta chain was identified during a study of quantifying T cell responses using KT2 cells. Study in general: TCR alpha and beta constant-region primers primed reverse transcription of RNA. A predetermined fluorescence threshold ended the second PCR, run as a qPCR.

The CDR3 sequence is 16 residues long. Losses at the gene ends were 5 bases for V and 0 bases for J; bases not matched to a gene: 10. Germline assignment: CDR1 SQVTM and CDR2 ANQGSEA. Known numbers of the T cell clone KT2 were added to PBMC. Different KT2-to-PBMC ratios were created with a constant PBMC count. A single-stranded UMI oligo with SP2 sequence was ligated to cDNA 3' ends. First-round PCR used about 4 cycles and beta primers RC1.1 and RC1.2 covering TRBC1 and TRBC2. TCRdb re-called the UMI-ligation and nested PCR reads through MiXCR, storing one row per CDR3 protein. The table shows some 48,000 distinct CDR3 sequences, with 11% occurring only once.

The rearrangement links TRBV29-1 to TRBJ2-7, with 10 bases lining up with TRBD1. Sequenced input: PBMCs spiked with cells of the T cell clone KT2. This clonotype was obtained from a human donor. The CDR3 spells CSVLGGGTGDSYEQYF. DNA for the CDR3: TGCAGCGTTTTGGGAGGGGGGACAGGGGACTCCTACGAGCAGTACTTC.